A selection of T cell receptor beta chains follows, all from one sample in a study of CD8+ T cells in alopecia areata. Some clones are missing from TCRdb's copy, which holds only in-frame ones; the method was immunoSEQ multiplex PCR. The sample lists about 130,000 clones, 45% to 60% occurring once. The sequenced sample was CD8+ T cells sorted from blood, obtained at week 4, from a patient treated with tofacitinib. The receptors here all came from a human donor with alopecia areata. CDR3s include the opening cysteine and the closing phenylalanine or tryptophan. D genes are given only for firm matches. Where a row states a size, it is once, few, many or the class of an expanded clone; other rows omit it.

CDR3 protein: CASSLTGVRDVVSYEQYF; CDR3 DNA: TGTGCCAGCAGCTTAACGGGAGTACGGGACGTAGTATCCTACGAGCAGTACTTC; CDR3 length: 18; clone size: .; V gene: TRBV7-3; J gene: TRBJ2-7; D gene: .
CDR3 protein: CASNGVRSYEQYF; CDR3 DNA: TGTGCCAGCAATGGGGTACGATCCTACGAGCAGTACTTC; CDR3 length: 13; clone size: few; V gene: TRBV6-1; J gene: TRBJ2-7; D gene: .
CDR3 protein: CASSVLETQYF; CDR3 DNA: TGTGCCAGCAGTGTACTGGAGACCCAGTACTTC; CDR3 length: 11; clone size: .; V gene: TRBV25-1; J gene: TRBJ2-5; D gene: .
CDR3 protein: CASSYLGRNTGELFF; CDR3 DNA: TGTGCCAGCAGTTACCTGGGAAGGAACACCGGGGAGCTGTTTTTT; CDR3 length: 15; clone size: .; V gene: TRBV6-5; J gene: TRBJ2-2; D gene: .
CDR3 protein: CASSFTWTEAFF; CDR3 DNA: TGTGCCAGCAGCTTTACATGGACAGAAGCTTTCTTT; CDR3 length: 12; clone size: .; V gene: TRBV7-2; J gene: TRBJ1-1; D gene: .
CDR3 protein: CSVEGGARPGELFF; CDR3 DNA: TGCAGCGTTGAAGGGGGGGCGCGGCCCGGGGAGCTGTTTTTT; CDR3 length: 14; clone size: .; V gene: TRBV29-1; J gene: TRBJ2-2; D gene: .
CDR3 protein: CASSPAIDTEAFF; CDR3 DNA: TGTGCCAGTAGTCCCGCCATCGACACTGAAGCTTTCTTT; CDR3 length: 13; clone size: .; V gene: TRBV19; J gene: TRBJ1-1; D gene: .
CDR3 protein: CASSPFQGSLNYGYTF; CDR3 DNA: TGTGCCAGCAGTCCTTTTCAGGGATCCCTTAACTATGGCTACACCTTC; CDR3 length: 16; clone size: few; V gene: TRBV2; J gene: TRBJ1-2; D gene: .
CDR3 protein: CASSVRGQNYEQYF; CDR3 DNA: TGTGCCAGCAGTGTTAGGGGACAGAACTACGAGCAGTACTTC; CDR3 length: 14; clone size: .; V gene: TRBV6-1; J gene: TRBJ2-7; D gene: TRBD1
CDR3 protein: CASSPGFLKETDTQYF; CDR3 DNA: TGCGCCAGCAGCCCGGGGTTCTTAAAGGAGACAGATACGCAGTATTTT; CDR3 length: 16; clone size: .; V gene: TRBV5-1; J gene: TRBJ2-3; D gene: .
CDR3 protein: CASSLFPPPGPYEQYF; CDR3 DNA: TGTGCCAGCAGTTTATTTCCACCCCCAGGGCCCTACGAGCAGTACTTC; CDR3 length: 16; clone size: .; V gene: TRBV27; J gene: TRBJ2-7; D gene: .
CDR3 protein: CSVEGDRVSLYGYTF; CDR3 DNA: TGCAGCGTTGAAGGTGACAGGGTTTCCTTGTATGGCTACACCTTC; CDR3 length: 15; clone size: once; V gene: TRBV29-1; J gene: TRBJ1-2; D gene: TRBD1
CDR3 protein: CSVLAGPGDEQYF; CDR3 DNA: TGCAGCGTTTTAGCCGGGCCGGGAGACGAGCAGTACTTC; CDR3 length: 13; clone size: .; V gene: TRBV29-1; J gene: TRBJ2-7; D gene: .
CDR3 protein: CASRGQTNTEAFF; CDR3 DNA: TGTGCCAGCAGAGGACAAACGAACACTGAAGCTTTCTTT; CDR3 length: 13; clone size: .; V gene: TRBV6-5; J gene: TRBJ1-1; D gene: .
CDR3 protein: CASSLGIAAPTDTQYF; CDR3 DNA: TGTGCCAGCAGCTTAGGGATAGCGGCCCCCACAGATACGCAGTATTTT; CDR3 length: 16; clone size: .; V gene: TRBV13; J gene: TRBJ2-3; D gene: .
CDR3 protein: CASSEVYEQYF; CDR3 DNA: TGTGCCAGCAGTGAAGTATACGAGCAGTACTTC; CDR3 length: 11; clone size: .; V gene: TRBV25-1; J gene: TRBJ2-7; D gene: .
CDR3 protein: CASSSLRLAGEQYF; CDR3 DNA: TGTGCCAGCAGCTCTCTACGACTAGCCGGGGAGCAGTACTTC; CDR3 length: 14; clone size: few; V gene: TRBV5-6; J gene: TRBJ2-7; D gene: TRBD2
CDR3 protein: CASRKSGETQYF; CDR3 DNA: TGTGCCAGCCGGAAGAGTGGAGAGACCCAGTACTTC; CDR3 length: 12; clone size: .; V gene: TRBV7-9; J gene: TRBJ2-5; D gene: .
CDR3 protein: CASSEGTNYGYTF; CDR3 DNA: TGCGCCAGCAGTGAGGGTACTAACTATGGCTACACCTTC; CDR3 length: 13; clone size: .; V gene: TRBV10-2; J gene: TRBJ1-2; D gene: .
CDR3 protein: CASSFRGGEVTQYF; CDR3 DNA: TGTGCCAGCAGTTTTCGCGGGGGGGAGGTGACCCAGTACTTC; CDR3 length: 14; clone size: .; V gene: TRBV27; J gene: TRBJ2-5; D gene: TRBD2
CDR3 protein: CASSQPWTGDPAEQYF; CDR3 DNA: TGCGCCAGCAGCCAGCCATGGACAGGGGACCCTGCCGAGCAGTACTTC; CDR3 length: 16; clone size: .; V gene: TRBV4-1; J gene: TRBJ2-7; D gene: TRBD1
CDR3 protein: CSVLAGGSGEINYGYTF; CDR3 DNA: TGCAGCGTTCTAGCTGGGGGGTCAGGGGAAATTAACTATGGCTACACCTTC; CDR3 length: 17; clone size: .; V gene: TRBV29-1; J gene: TRBJ1-2; D gene: .
CDR3 protein: CSAGLAENTGELFF; CDR3 DNA: TGCAGCGCCGGACTAGCGGAGAACACCGGGGAGCTGTTTTTT; CDR3 length: 14; clone size: .; V gene: TRBV29-1; J gene: TRBJ2-2; D gene: TRBD2
CDR3 protein: CASSPRSSGAYNEQFF; CDR3 DNA: TGTGCCAGCAGCCCTCGATCTAGCGGGGCCTACAATGAGCAGTTCTTC; CDR3 length: 16; clone size: few; V gene: TRBV16; J gene: TRBJ2-1; D gene: TRBD2
CDR3 protein: CASSVGGSPDTQYF; CDR3 DNA: TGTGCCAGCAGCGTAGGAGGGAGTCCAGATACGCAGTATTTT; CDR3 length: 14; clone size: .; V gene: TRBV9; J gene: TRBJ2-3; D gene: .
CDR3 protein: CASSLIGTGGETQYF; CDR3 DNA: TGTGCCAGCAGTTTGATAGGGACAGGGGGAGAGACCCAGTACTTC; CDR3 length: 15; clone size: .; V gene: TRBV27; J gene: TRBJ2-5; D gene: TRBD1
CDR3 protein: CSVEDRGLYEQYF; CDR3 DNA: TGCAGCGTTGAGGACAGAGGTCTATACGAGCAGTACTTC; CDR3 length: 13; clone size: .; V gene: TRBV29-1; J gene: TRBJ2-7; D gene: .
CDR3 protein: CASSHTGGSYEQYF; CDR3 DNA: TGTGCCAGCAGTCATACAGGGGGCTCCTACGAGCAGTACTTC; CDR3 length: 14; clone size: .; V gene: TRBV27; J gene: TRBJ2-7; D gene: TRBD1
CDR3 protein: CASSIDLDGNTEAFF; CDR3 DNA: TGTGCCAGTAGTATAGATCTGGACGGGAACACTGAAGCTTTCTTT; CDR3 length: 15; clone size: .; V gene: TRBV19; J gene: TRBJ1-1; D gene: .
CDR3 protein: CASSQVEDRGYTF; CDR3 DNA: TGCGCCAGCAGCCAAGTAGAGGACCGCGGCTACACCTTC; CDR3 length: 13; clone size: .; V gene: TRBV4-3; J gene: TRBJ1-2; D gene: .
CDR3 protein: CSVEDQAGPGYTF; CDR3 DNA: TGCAGCGTTGAAGATCAGGCGGGACCTGGCTACACCTTC; CDR3 length: 13; clone size: .; V gene: TRBV29-1; J gene: TRBJ1-2; D gene: .
CDR3 protein: CASSQTGQPQHF; CDR3 DNA: TGTGCCAGCAGCCAGACAGGTCAGCCCCAGCATTTT; CDR3 length: 12; clone size: .; V gene: TRBV13; J gene: TRBJ1-5; D gene: .
CDR3 protein: CASRPGQGADTQYF; CDR3 DNA: TGTGCCAGCAGGCCGGGACAGGGGGCAGATACGCAGTATTTT; CDR3 length: 14; clone size: few; V gene: TRBV2; J gene: TRBJ2-3; D gene: TRBD1
CDR3 protein: CASSMQASGANVLTF; CDR3 DNA: TGTGCCAGTAGTATGCAGGCCTCTGGGGCCAACGTCCTGACTTTC; CDR3 length: 15; clone size: few; V gene: TRBV19; J gene: TRBJ2-6; D gene: .
CDR3 protein: CASSLMTGNTGELFF; CDR3 DNA: TGTGCCAGCAGCTTGATGACAGGGAACACCGGGGAGCTGTTTTTT; CDR3 length: 15; clone size: .; V gene: TRBV5-6; J gene: TRBJ2-2; D gene: .
CDR3 protein: CASSVRGGLNTEAFF; CDR3 DNA: TGTGCCAGCAGTGTGAGAGGTGGCCTGAACACTGAAGCTTTCTTT; CDR3 length: 15; clone size: .; V gene: TRBV6-1; J gene: TRBJ1-1; D gene: .
CDR3 protein: CSVDNEGEKLFF; CDR3 DNA: TGCAGCGTCGACAACGAAGGTGAAAAACTGTTTTTT; CDR3 length: 12; clone size: .; V gene: TRBV29-1; J gene: TRBJ1-4; D gene: .
CDR3 protein: CASSLIISTSGPHGQFF; CDR3 DNA: TGTGCCAGCAGCTTAATTATCTCGACTAGCGGTCCTCATGGGCAGTTCTTC; CDR3 length: 17; clone size: few; V gene: TRBV7-8; J gene: TRBJ2-1; D gene: TRBD2
CDR3 protein: CASSLVAGGHNEQFF; CDR3 DNA: TGTGCCAGCAGCTTAGTAGCGGGGGGACACAATGAGCAGTTCTTC; CDR3 length: 15; clone size: few; V gene: TRBV7-9; J gene: TRBJ2-1; D gene: TRBD2
CDR3 protein: CAISESFLGEGPQHF; CDR3 DNA: TGTGCCATCAGTGAGTCATTTTTAGGTGAAGGGCCCCAGCATTTT; CDR3 length: 15; clone size: .; V gene: TRBV10-3; J gene: TRBJ1-5; D gene: .
CDR3 protein: CASSRGDEQFF; CDR3 DNA: TGTGCCAGCAGCCGCGGCGATGAGCAGTTCTTC; CDR3 length: 11; clone size: .; V gene: TRBV13; J gene: TRBJ2-1; D gene: .
CDR3 protein: CASSRWTGPGDGYTF; CDR3 DNA: TGTGCCAGCAGCAGATGGACAGGGCCGGGTGATGGCTACACCTTC; CDR3 length: 15; clone size: once; V gene: TRBV7-6; J gene: TRBJ1-2; D gene: TRBD1
CDR3 protein: CSVRQGTNSGNTIYF; CDR3 DNA: TGCAGCGTAAGACAGGGGACGAACTCTGGAAACACCATATATTTT; CDR3 length: 15; clone size: .; V gene: TRBV29-1; J gene: TRBJ1-3; D gene: TRBD1
CDR3 protein: CASGGQLNTEAFF; CDR3 DNA: TGTGCCAGCGGAGGACAGCTAAACACTGAAGCTTTCTTT; CDR3 length: 13; clone size: .; V gene: TRBV6-5; J gene: TRBJ1-1; D gene: .